Shown below are 29 T cell receptor beta chains from a single sample sequenced in a study of beta chain features in type 1 diabetes. The study reverse transcribed the entire isolated RNA, so it sequenced expressed TCRB transcripts. The repertoire was sequenced with immunoSEQ multiplex PCR; TCRdb's copy has only in-frame clones and lacks some. The data show roughly 240,000 clones, 14% seen once. Sequenced material: naive CD4+ T cells from blood. Source of these receptors: a middle-aged woman in good health.

A few counts support this clone. The chain carries TRBV5-4 and TRBJ2-1; possibly TRBD2 for D (6 bases). Germline V CDR1 and CDR2: SGHNT, YYREEE (reference sequence). This CDR3 has 15 residues. V was cut by 0 bases and J by 8 bases, with 15 bases left in between. CDR3 amino acids: CASSLELARSDEQFF. CDR3 DNA: TGTGCCAGCAGCTTGGAGCTAGCGCGGTCCGATGAGCAGTTCTTC.

This clone occurred a few times. The chain is built from TRBV7-2 and TRBJ1-1, with TRBD1 identical over 10 bases. CDR3 length: 16 amino acids. Per the germline V gene, CDR1 is SGHTA and CDR2 is FQGNSA. V lost 5 bases and J lost 0; bases outside the gene matches: 6. The chain's CDR3 is CASSEGTGAMNTEAFF. CDR3 nucleotides: TGTGCCAGCAGCGAGGGGACAGGGGCCATGAACACTGAAGCTTTCTTT. The full variable domain, completed using reference TRBV7-2 and TRBJ1-1, is GAGVSQSPSNKVTEKGKDVELRCDPISGHTALYWYRQSLGQGLEFLIYFQGNSAPDKSGLPSDRFSAERTGGSVSTLTIQRTQQEDSAVYLCASSEGTGAMNTEAFFGQGTRLTVV.

This clone was seen more than once but under ten times. The chain uses TRBV7-9 and TRBJ1-3; TRBD1 agrees at 7 bases. Germline loops: CDR1 SEHNR, CDR2 FQNEAQ (reference sequence). The V and J ends lost 10 bases and 0 bases, in that order; junction bases with no gene match: 3. The CDR3 covers 13 residues. In DNA form, the CDR3 reads TGTGCCAACAACAGGGGCTCTGGAAACACCATATATTTT. As protein: CANNRGSGNTIYF.

This chain uses TRBV2 with TRBJ2-7, with 7 bases aligning to TRBD2. Germline-derived CDR1 and CDR2 are SNHLY and FYNNEI. The V gene end was trimmed by 7 bases and the J gene end by 2 bases; junction bases not matched to a gene: 14. The CDR3 contains 16 residues. The CDR3 DNA reads TGTGCCAGCACCCACGGACGGGTCCGGGGGGCCTACGAGCAGTACTTC. Translation: CASTHGRVRGAYEQYF.

This clone came up a few times. The chain has TRBV7-9 and TRBJ1-5, with 8 bases matching TRBD1. Germline trimming cut 1 base from V and 6 bases from J; bases unmatched to any gene: 5. CDR1 SEHNR and CDR2 FQNEAQ come from the germline V gene (reference sequence). The CDR3 runs 15 residues. The CDR3 region is CASSLGQGISQPQHF. DNA of the CDR3: TGTGCCAGCAGCTTAGGACAGGGGATTAGTCAGCCCCAGCATTTT.

This chain joins TRBV5-4 and TRBJ2-7; tentatively, D is TRBD1 (6 bases). The CDR3 totals 14 residues. Germline V lookup: CDR1 SGHNT, CDR2 YYREEE (reference sequence). V dropped 4 bases and J dropped 3 bases, with 14 bases sitting between them. The CDR3 sequence: CASSGRTDIYEQYF. DNA of the CDR3: TGTGCCAGCAGCGGGCGGACAGACATCTACGAGCAGTACTTC.

This rearrangement joins TRBV21-1 to TRBJ1-1; TRBD1 was called by the table and not checked on the DNA. TRBV21-1 is a listed pseudogene. This CDR3 contains 17 residues. CDR3 amino acids: CASSKGQTGALNTEAFF. Written as DNA, the CDR3 is TGTGCCAGCAGCAAAGGTCAGACAGGGGCCCTGAACACTGAAGCTTTCTTT.

This clone was seen a handful of times. The rearrangement links TRBV7-2 to TRBJ2-1, with 9 bases aligning to TRBD2. Germline V lookup: CDR1 SGHTA, CDR2 FQGNSA. V lost 5 bases, J lost 7 bases, and 9 bases stayed unmatched. This CDR3 spans 15 amino acids. CDR3 sequence: CASSPPGLARNEQFF. In DNA, the CDR3 is TGTGCCAGCAGCCCCCCGGGACTAGCTCGGAATGAGCAGTTCTTC.

This sequence joins TRBV2 and TRBJ1-1; D uncertain. Trimming stripped 10 bases from V and 3 bases from J, with 12 bases between. This CDR3 comprises 12 residues. From germline, CDR1 is SNHLY and CDR2 FYNNEI. The CDR3 DNA is TGTGCCACGCAGAACGATTACACTGAAGCTTTCTTT. It encodes CATQNDYTEAFF.

This clone occurred a few times. The gene calls are TRBV7-2 and TRBJ1-1, with a weak D call TRBD1 (5 bases). Per germline, CDR1 SGHTA and CDR2 FQGNSA. The CDR3 covers 14 residues. Trimming took 5 bases from V and 1 from J, leaving 11 bases between them. The CDR3 DNA is TGTGCCAGCAGCCCCTTGGGGCCGAACACTGAAGCTTTCTTT. Its translation is CASSPLGPNTEAFF.

This clone has just a few counts. This chain links TRBV10-3 with TRBJ2-1; a weak D match, TRBD2 (6 bases). The CDR3 covers 14 residues. With 4 bases removed from V and 10 bases from J, the gap between germline ends came to 17 bases. CDR1 is ENHRY and CDR2 is SYGVKD in the germline V gene. The CDR3 is CAISVAGSEGEQFF. CDR3 in DNA: TGTGCCATCAGTGTGGCAGGGTCGGAGGGAGAGCAGTTCTTC.

The rearrangement links TRBV7-2 to TRBJ1-2, with D perhaps matching TRBD1 (6 bases). Trimming took off 2 bases at V and 0 bases at J, with 7 bases between the two ends. Germline V CDR1 and CDR2: SGHTA, FQGNSA. CDR3 length equals 14 residues. The DNA for the CDR3 is TGTGCCAGCAGCTTACAGGGGCCTAACTATGGCTACACCTTC. It yields the protein CASSLQGPNYGYTF.

The chain employs TRBV2 and TRBJ1-2, with TRBD1 matching over 8 bases. CDR3 length: 13 amino acids. The germline V gene encodes CDR1 SNHLY and CDR2 FYNNEI. V lost 7 bases and J lost 8; bases outside the gene matches: 9. This CDR3 reads CASMPRGLNGYTF. In DNA form, the CDR3 reads TGTGCCAGCATGCCCAGGGGGCTAAACGGCTACACCTTC.

The chain combines TRBV28 with TRBJ1-3; TRBD1 is a possible D gene (5 bases). Trimming shortened V by 8 bases and J by 4 bases, and 18 bases separated the two germline ends. CDR3 length: 15 amino acids. The germline CDR1 and CDR2 sequences are MDHEN and SYDVKM. CDR3 bases: TGTGCCAGCTATGGGGGGAGAGTTTCGGGAAACACCATATATTTT. Its translation is CASYGGRVSGNTIYF.

V gene TRBV5-1 combines with J gene TRBJ2-5; no firm D call. V dropped 1 base and J dropped 2 bases, with 9 bases sitting between them. Germline CDR1 is SGHRS and CDR2 is YFSETQ. This CDR3 contains 14 residues. The CDR3: CASSLSSAQETQYF. The CDR3 DNA reads TGCGCCAGCAGCTTGTCTTCAGCGCAAGAGACCCAGTACTTC.

This clone was counted once. The chain joins TRBV5-8 to TRBJ2-7; maybe TRBD1 (6 bases). Germline lookup yields CDR1 SGHTS and CDR2 YDEGEE. V was shortened by 5 bases and J by 0 bases, with 12 bases between the two germline ends. The CDR3 covers 14 residues. CDR3 bases: TGTGCCAGCAGGAAGGTGGGGGCCTCCTACGAGCAGTACTTC. Protein product: CASRKVGASYEQYF.

This clone was counted a few times. The J gene is TRBJ2-5, the V gene TRBV9, with D possibly matching TRBD1 (6 bases). V was trimmed by 6 bases and J by 3 bases, leaving 21 bases between them. The CDR3 totals 16 residues. Germline V gene lookup returns CDR1 SGDLS and CDR2 YYNGEE. The CDR3 protein is CASTAASTGGKETQYF. The CDR3 DNA reads as TGTGCCAGCACAGCCGCCTCGACAGGCGGTAAAGAGACCCAGTACTTC.

Regarding this clone: One end of the junction is discordant with germline, which a read error may explain. The chain couples TRBV7-2 to TRBJ1-1; unclear D gene. Germline CDR1 reads SGHTA; CDR2 reads FQGNSA. The CDR3 is made up of 13 amino acids. As DNA, the CDR3 is TGTGCCAGCAGCCTAGCTCCGACGGGAGAAGCTTTCTTT. It encodes CASSLAPTGEAFF. Combining the CDR3 with reference TRBV7-2 and TRBJ1-1 gives the whole variable domain GAGVSQSPSNKVTEKGKDVELRCDPISGHTALYWYRQSLGQGLEFLIYFQGNSAPDKSGLPSDRFSAERTGGSVSTLTIQRTQQEDSAVYLCASSLAPTGEAFFGQGTRLTVV.

This clone showed up just a few times. The rearrangement uses TRBV25-1 and TRBJ1-2; D gene ambiguous. Germline V gene sequence: CDR1 MGHDK, CDR2 SYGVNS. The CDR3 spans 17 residues. V lost 1 base and J 1 base, leaving 16 bases between the germline ends. The CDR3 DNA follows: TGTGCCAGCAGTGAATCATCTGGAGCTACTCATAACTATGGCTACACCTTC. Its translation is CASSESSGATHNYGYTF.

The J gene is TRBJ1-3, the V gene TRBV6-5, with a tentative D call TRBD1 (6 bases). Germline V CDR1 and CDR2: MNHEY, SVGAGI. This CDR3 has 15 amino acids. Trimming cost V 6 bases and J 0 bases, with 12 bases left between them. The CDR3 is CASRRTGTSGNTIYF. In nucleotides, the CDR3 is TGTGCCAGCAGAAGAACAGGGACCTCTGGAAACACCATATATTTT.

This clone was detected a few times. The chain uses TRBV11-2 and TRBJ1-1, with D possibly TRBD1 on 5 matching bases. V dropped 3 bases and J dropped 4 bases, with 12 bases sitting between them. Per the germline V gene, CDR1 is SGHAT and CDR2 is FQNNGV. The CDR3 is 14 amino acids. CDR3 sequence: CASSLGRVVTEAFF. The DNA for the CDR3 is TGTGCCAGCAGCTTGGGCAGGGTTGTCACTGAAGCTTTCTTT.

The chain has TRBV6-5 and TRBJ2-3; 10 nucleotides align to TRBD1. Looked up from germline, CDR1 is MNHEY and CDR2 is SVGAGI. The V gene end was trimmed by 6 bases and the J gene end by 1 base; junction bases not matched to a gene: 4. The CDR3 consists of 15 residues. CDR3 sequence (DNA): TGTGCCAGCAGGATGGACAGGGGGGGCACAGATACGCAGTATTTT. As protein: CASRMDRGGTDTQYF.

This clone came up a few times. This chain uses TRBV7-2 with TRBJ2-3; 12 bases map to TRBD1. Germline V gives CDR1 SGHTA, CDR2 FQGNSA. After removal of 3 bases from V and 8 bases from J, the junction contained 12 bases not matched to a gene. This CDR3 spans 17 amino acids. The CDR3 bases are TGTGCCAGCAGCTTGGTGTCGGGACAGGGGGCTCGTGGTACGCAGTATTTT. Translating it yields CASSLVSGQGARGTQYF.

This chain uses TRBV6-1 with TRBJ2-7; tentative D call: TRBD1 (5 bases). The germline V gene encodes CDR1 MNHNS and CDR2 SASEGT. The CDR3 runs 12 residues. The germline V and J ends were trimmed by 5 bases and 4 bases, with 9 bases remaining between them. CDR3 sequence (DNA): TGTGCCAGCAGTTTGGGGCTGTACGAGCAGTACTTC. It encodes CASSLGLYEQYF.

The chain links TRBV19 to TRBJ2-2, with D possibly TRBD1 on 5 matching bases. CDR1 LNHDA and CDR2 SQIVND come from the germline V gene (reference sequence). V was shortened by 6 bases and J by 1 base, with 9 bases between the two germline ends. CDR3 length: 14 residues. CDR3 in amino acids: CASSAGMNTGELFF. The CDR3 DNA follows: TGTGCCAGTAGCGCAGGGATGAACACCGGGGAGCTGTTTTTT.

This clone was detected only a few times. CDR3 loop: CASSSSTGELFF. The CDR3 DNA reads as TGTGCCAGCAGCTCGAGCACCGGGGAGCTGTTTTTT. The rearrangement uses TRBV11-2 and TRBJ2-2; D gene ambiguous. Germline lookup yields CDR1 SGHAT and CDR2 FQNNGV. V lost 4 bases and J lost 4, with 4 bases in between. There are 12 residues in the CDR3.

The genes are TRBV5-4 and TRBJ2-3; tentatively, D is TRBD2 (5 bases). The germline gives CDR1 SGHNT, CDR2 YYREEE (reference sequence). This CDR3 has 16 residues. V dropped 2 bases and J dropped 0 bases, with 13 bases sitting between them. DNA for the CDR3: TGTGCCAGCAGCTTCGCTAGCATTGGAAGCACAGATACGCAGTATTTT. This sequence encodes CASSFASIGSTDTQYF. Full variable domain (missing parts from reference TRBV5-4 and TRBJ2-3): ETGVTQSPTHLIKTRGQQVTLRCSSQSGHNTVSWYQQALGQGPQFIFQYYREEENGRGNFPPRFSGLQFPNYSSELNVNALELDDSALYLCASSFASIGSTDTQYFGPGTRLTVL.

This clone was seen many times. This sequence joins TRBV29-1 and TRBJ2-5; D is unresolved. V was trimmed by 4 bases and J by 0 bases, leaving 12 bases between them. This CDR3 has 14 residues. Germline CDR1 reads SQVTM; CDR2 reads ANQGSEA. The CDR3 loop reads CSVAVRTYQETQYF. The CDR3 DNA is TGCAGCGTTGCGGTGCGAACGTACCAAGAGACCCAGTACTTC.

This sequence joins TRBV7-9 and TRBJ1-5, with a weak D call TRBD1 (6 bases). The V gene's germline CDR1 is SEHNR and CDR2 FQNEAQ (reference sequence). CDR3 size: 15 residues. V was clipped by 5 bases and J by 7 bases, with 18 bases between them. CDR3 DNA: TGTGCCAGCAGCCCGGGCGGGGGCGCGACGCAGCCCCAGCATTTT. Its protein product is CASSPGGGATQPQHF.